What follows describes a single T cell receptor (beta chain). V lost 0 bases to trimming and J lost 8 bases, with 11 bases between them. Per germline, CDR1 SGDLS and CDR2 YYNGEE. This CDR3 has 13 residues. The data were obtained in a study of control samples from healthy donors and cancer patients. Clones were read by immunoSEQ multiplex PCR, and TCRdb kept only the in-frame ones, dropping some. The sample contains 100,000 to 150,000 clones, 87% of which appear only once. The sample was blood. This sequence was found in a man aged 40-49 years in good health. The V and J genes are TRBV9 and TRBJ1-2, with TRBD1 as a possible D gene (5 bases). The CDR3 region is CASSVGQGVGYTF. Here the CDR3 DNA reads TGTGCCAGCAGCGTAGGTCAGGGCGTCGGCTACACCTTC.